This T cell receptor (beta chain) appears in the sequencing data of a study of T cells in Graves' hyperthyroidism and ophthalmopathy. Germline V gene sequence: CDR1 MGHRA, CDR2 YSYEKL. This CDR3 region has 16 residues. The V and J ends lost 0 bases and 1 base respectively, with 9 bases between them. RNA transcripts provided the source from which TCR beta CDR3 regions were amplified. With the HTBI primer set, the TCR CDR3 went through a first round of RT-PCR. TCRdb called the multiplex PCR reads again in MiXCR, with one record for every CDR3 protein. Here the sample spans about 350,000 distinct CDR3 sequences, about 15% being singletons.

Sequencing was done on a sample of blood. The clonotype originates from a woman aged 30 to 39 with Graves' hyperthyroidism that later progressed to Graves' ophthalmopathy. The V and J genes are TRBV4-1 and TRBJ1-4; D ambiguous. CDR3 residues: CASSQDRSETNEKLFF. CDR3 bases: TGCGCCAGCAGCCAAGACCGCAGCGAAACTAATGAAAAACTGTTTTTT.